Presented here are 16 T cell receptor beta chains from one specimen sequenced in a study of T-cell memory formation after mild COVID-19 (dated by TCRdb to the early 2020s). Library preparation employed 5' RACE. Sequencing took place on an Illumina NovaSeq 6000. TCRdb took the public reads, trimmed them with fastp at Q25, ran MiXCR for clone calling and kept in-frame beta chains. Rows matching on CDR3 protein sequence are summarized as one entry with the most common DNA and genes. This sample has 470,000 or so distinct CDR3 sequences in its table, and about 20% of those were observed once. Roughly an eighth of the sample goes to the ten largest clones. The sample consisted of PBMCs or a T cell subset sorted from them (not recorded which). The receptors here all came from an adult woman who had mild COVID-19 (a few samples of this study predate the infection). The sample titles of this study are shuffled in the database, so cell type and time point are left out; the donor was told from shared clones.

This clonotype was detected a few times. V gene TRBV18 combines with J gene TRBJ1-1, with unresolved D. Germline assignment: CDR1 KGHSH and CDR2 LQKENI. The CDR3 sequence is 12 residues long. Trimming cost V 2 bases and J 6 bases, with 7 bases left between them. CDR3 protein: CASSPRVAEAFF. The DNA of the CDR3 is TGTGCCAGCTCACCAAGGGTAGCTGAAGCTTTCTTT.

This clonotype was counted only a few times. The chain uses TRBV6-5 and TRBJ2-1, with D maybe TRBD2 (6 bases). The CDR3 has 15 residues. Trimming removed 2 bases from V and 2 bases from J, with 10 bases in between. Per the germline V gene, CDR1 is MNHEY and CDR2 is SVGAGI. CDR3 nucleotides: TGTGCCAGCAGTTACGGAGGGTTTGCCTACAATGAGCAGTTCTTC. This sequence encodes CASSYGGFAYNEQFF.

This clonotype turned up a few times. This chain connects TRBV3-1 to TRBJ1-4, with D tentatively TRBD1 (5 bases). Germline V gene sequence: CDR1 LGHDT, CDR2 YNNKEL (reference sequence). The CDR3 runs to 15 residues. The V end was cut by 2 bases, the J end by 8 bases, with 15 bases between. The CDR3 protein is CASSQLSGVEEKLFF. In nucleotides, the CDR3 is TGTGCCAGCAGCCAACTCTCGGGGGTGGAGGAAAAACTGTTTTTT.

The CDR3 region is CSVVHISGTDTQYF. The CDR3 DNA reads TGCAGCGTTGTTCACATCTCCGGCACAGATACGCAGTATTTT. The chain joins TRBV29-1 to TRBJ2-3; D call uncertain. This CDR3 region has 14 residues. The germline V gene has CDR1 SQVTM and CDR2 ANQGSEA. Trimming shortened V by 4 bases and J by 1 base, and 12 bases separated the two germline ends.

In its sample, this clonotype was seen a few times. This sequence joins TRBV6-4 and TRBJ1-1; 8 bases fit TRBD1. The germline V gene encodes CDR1 MRHNA and CDR2 SNTAGT. The CDR3 is made up of 12 amino acids. The trim removed 6 bases at V and 6 bases at J, leaving 3 bases unmatched. The chain's CDR3 is CASRDRAAEAFF. The CDR3 region has the DNA TGTGCCAGCAGGGACAGGGCAGCTGAAGCTTTCTTT.

The rearrangement uses TRBV6-6 and TRBJ1-2; D is uncertain. V was clipped by 5 bases and J by 8 bases, with 12 bases between them. Germline CDR1 and CDR2: MNHNY and SVGAGI (reference sequence). CDR3 size: 12 residues. The CDR3 nucleotides read TGTGCCAGCAGTAAGCAGGAAAACGGCTACACCTTC. Its translation: CASSKQENGYTF.

The chain recombines TRBV7-9 with TRBJ2-7; 10 nucleotides line up with TRBD2. The CDR3 spans 19 residues. V shed 5 bases, J shed 3 bases, and the junction held 19 bases outside the gene matches. Germline CDR1 reads SEHNR; CDR2 reads FQNEAQ (reference sequence). The CDR3 DNA reads TGTGCCAGCAGCCCCGAGGGTGGGACTAGCGTATGGGCACTCTACGAGCAGTACTTC. Translating it yields CASSPEGGTSVWALYEQYF.

The rearrangement uses TRBV14 and TRBJ2-3; TRBD2 matches at 7 bases. The ends lost 0 bases at V and 4 bases at J; junction bases unmatched: 4. Germline V gene lookup returns CDR1 SGHDN and CDR2 FVKESK. The CDR3 spans 15 residues. CDR3 DNA: TGTGCCAGCAGCCAAGATCTGGGAGGGGCAGATACGCAGTATTTT. The encoded protein is CASSQDLGGADTQYF.

The chain recombines TRBV5-4 with TRBJ2-3; the D is unclear. The CDR3 length is 15 residues. Germline CDR1 reads SGHNT; CDR2 reads YYREEE (reference sequence). The V end lost 4 bases, the J end lost 0 bases, and 12 bases lay between the germline ends. This CDR3 is CASSAVGASTDTQYF. In nucleotides, the CDR3 is TGTGCCAGCAGCGCAGTAGGAGCTAGCACAGATACGCAGTATTTT.

The chain links TRBV7-3 to TRBJ1-1, with a possible D match to TRBD1 (5 bases). V shed 3 bases and J shed 1 base, with 12 bases lying between them. This CDR3 is 15 amino acids long. Germline V gene data show CDR1 as SGHTA and CDR2 as FQGTGA. The CDR3, as DNA: TGTGCCAGCAGCTTGGGGGGGAGTCAGAACACTGAAGCTTTCTTT. It encodes CASSLGGSQNTEAFF.

This clonotype was counted between two and nine times. The chain has TRBV12-3 or TRBV12-4 and TRBJ1-6; 7 bases are shared with TRBD1. The trim removed 2 bases at V and 0 bases at J, leaving 7 bases unmatched. The length of the CDR3 is 18 residues. CDR3 coding DNA: TGTGCCAGCAGTTTAATTGGCAGGGGGAGCTCCTATAATTCACCCCTCCACTTT. Translated: CASSLIGRGSSYNSPLHF.

The chain uses TRBV6-2 or TRBV6-3 and TRBJ1-1; possible D gene TRBD1, 5 bases. The V gene lost 4 bases and the J gene lost 2 bases, with 20 bases spanning the gap. The V gene's germline CDR1 is MNHEY and CDR2 SVGEGT. This CDR3 spans 17 amino acids. CDR3 sequence: CASSSLRTGTANTEAFF. The CDR3 DNA follows: TGTGCCAGCAGTTCTTTGCGCACCGGGACGGCAAACACTGAAGCTTTCTTT.

The rearrangement links TRBV9 to TRBJ1-2; D perhaps matches TRBD1 (6 bases). Germline V lookup: CDR1 SGDLS, CDR2 YYNGEE. Trimming removed 0 bases from V and 1 base from J, with 7 bases in between. CDR3 length: 14 residues. CDR3 amino acids: CASSVAQGNYGYTF. The CDR3 bases are TGTGCCAGCAGCGTAGCACAGGGTAACTATGGCTACACCTTC.

The chain uses TRBV27 and TRBJ1-2, with D uncertain. V was clipped by 8 bases and J by 0 bases, with 10 bases between them. Per germline, CDR1 MNHEY and CDR2 SMNVEV (reference sequence). This CDR3 has 13 amino acids. The CDR3 bases are TGTGCCAGCGGGCCAAGAGCTAACTATGGCTACACCTTC. Residues: CASGPRANYGYTF.

This clonotype showed up many times. The chain uses TRBV6-6 and TRBJ1-5; 7 bases fit TRBD1. This CDR3 contains 18 residues. J was trimmed by 0 bases and V by 6 bases; bases with no gene match: 14. Per the germline V gene, CDR1 is MNHNY and CDR2 is SVGAGI (reference sequence). CDR3 region: CASRSTGTRRSSNQPQHF. In nucleotides, the CDR3 is TGTGCCAGCAGATCGACAGGGACAAGAAGAAGTAGCAATCAGCCCCAGCATTTT.

The sample holds a few counts of this clonotype. V is TRBV18 and J is TRBJ2-1, with TRBD1 matching over 8 bases. This CDR3 has 16 amino acids. CDR1 KGHSH and CDR2 LQKENI come from the germline V gene. J gave up 0 bases and V 6 bases, and 7 bases lay outside the gene matches. Here the CDR3 reads CASSPTGGHSYNEQFF. The CDR3, as DNA: TGTGCCAGCTCTCCAACAGGGGGTCACTCCTACAATGAGCAGTTCTTC. The whole variable domain, filled in from reference TRBV18 and TRBJ2-1, reads NAGVMQNPRHLVRRRGQEARLRCSPMKGHSHVYWYRQLPEEGLKFMVYLQKENIIDESGMPKERFSAEFPKEGPSILRIQQVVRGDSAAYFCASSPTGGHSYNEQFFGPGTRLTVL.